This entry is about one T cell receptor beta chain. Original analysis: Estimates of nucleated cell counts were drawn from the amplification of reference gene primers. Measured with immunoSEQ multiplex PCR; TCRdb has only the in-frame clones, and not every one. V and J calls and clone size come straight from that table; D and trimming were deduced from the DNA. This sample carries approximately 210,000 clones, more than 75% of them seen once, and the ten largest clones take approximately 4%. The sample comes from a study of blood T cell repertoires in COVID-19. Across the study: From the United States, Italy and Spain came samples of acute and convalescent COVID-19. From T cells, B-cell-depleted T cells, or PBMCs came the material, which was cDNA or gDNA.

The germline V and J ends were trimmed by 10 bases and 6 bases, with 13 bases remaining between them. The CDR3 has 12 amino acids. Germline-derived CDR1 and CDR2 are LNHDA and SQIVND (reference sequence). This chain joins TRBV19 and TRBJ2-1, with D possibly being TRBD2 (6 bases). Source material: peripheral blood. The TCR comes from a human donor in a cohort sampled during active COVID-19. The CDR3 here is CATSGLVNEQFF. For the CDR3, the DNA is TGTGCCACCTCGGGACTTGTCAATGAGCAGTTCTTC.